A selection of T cell receptor beta chains follows, all from one sample in a study of blood T cell repertoires in COVID-19. Clones were sequenced by immunoSEQ multiplex PCR, and TCRdb holds only the in-frame ones, with some missing. Here the sample spans 100,000 to 150,000 clones, 80% to 85% being singletons. The sample was peripheral blood. These receptors all come from a woman aged 50 to 60 with acute or convalescent COVID-19. Both conserved end residues are part of each CDR3. The order of the fields is V gene, J gene, D gene, clone size, CDR3 DNA, CDR3 protein. D genes are given only for firm matches. Expanded clones are given a class, and other clones once, few, many or no size at all.

v_gene: TRBV2
j_gene: TRBJ2-5
d_gene: TRBD2
abundance: NA
CDR3nt: TGTGCCAGCAGTGCGAGTAGCGGGAGAGAGACCCAGTACTTC
CDR3aa: CASSASSGRETQYF

v_gene: TRBV3-1/TRBV3-2
j_gene: TRBJ2-7
d_gene: NA
abundance: few
CDR3nt: TGTGCCAGCACCAGGAGGGCTAATTCCTACGAGCAGTACTTC
CDR3aa: CASTRRANSYEQYF

v_gene: TRBV2
j_gene: TRBJ1-1
d_gene: TRBD1
abundance: NA
CDR3nt: TGTGCCAGCACCAATATACAGGGGTCGGCCACTGAAGCTTTCTTT
CDR3aa: CASTNIQGSATEAFF

v_gene: TRBV25-1
j_gene: TRBJ2-1
d_gene: TRBD2
abundance: few
CDR3nt: TGTGCCAGCAGTGAATCTAGGACTAGCGGGAGGGTTGACAATGAGCAGTTCTTC
CDR3aa: CASSESRTSGRVDNEQFF

v_gene: TRBV18
j_gene: TRBJ1-2
d_gene: TRBD1
abundance: NA
CDR3nt: TGTGCCAGCTCACCGGACAGGAACTATGGCTACACCTTC
CDR3aa: CASSPDRNYGYTF

v_gene: TRBV11-3
j_gene: TRBJ2-1
d_gene: NA
abundance: few
CDR3nt: TGTGCCAGCAGTGTTGACGGAGGCTACAATGAGCAGTTCTTC
CDR3aa: CASSVDGGYNEQFF

v_gene: TRBV15
j_gene: TRBJ2-7
d_gene: TRBD1
abundance: NA
CDR3nt: TGTGCCACCAGCAGCCCCAAGACAGGGTCCTACGAGCAGTACTTC
CDR3aa: CATSSPKTGSYEQYF

v_gene: TRBV7-2
j_gene: TRBJ1-6
d_gene: NA
abundance: NA
CDR3nt: TGTGCCAGCAGCTCACCCCCTGGGACAACCTATAATTCACCCCTCCACTTT
CDR3aa: CASSSPPGTTYNSPLHF

v_gene: TRBV28
j_gene: TRBJ2-2
d_gene: TRBD2
abundance: NA
CDR3nt: TGTGCCAGCAGTCCATCAACTAGCGGGAGTTCAACCGGGGAGCTGTTTTTT
CDR3aa: CASSPSTSGSSTGELFF

v_gene: TRBV3-1/TRBV3-2
j_gene: TRBJ1-1
d_gene: NA
abundance: NA
CDR3nt: TGTGCCAGCAGCCGAAGCGGGTCGGGCACTGAAGCTTTCTTT
CDR3aa: CASSRSGSGTEAFF

v_gene: TRBV7-2
j_gene: TRBJ2-1
d_gene: NA
abundance: NA
CDR3nt: TGTGCCAGCAGTTCCCACTCGGGGGTCGGTGAGCAGTTCTTC
CDR3aa: CASSSHSGVGEQFF

v_gene: TRBV21-1
j_gene: TRBJ1-1
d_gene: NA
abundance: NA
CDR3nt: TGTGCCAGCAGGACAATTTGGGGGGGACGGACCACTGAAGCTTTCTTT
CDR3aa: CASRTIWGGRTTEAFF

v_gene: TRBV9
j_gene: TRBJ1-1
d_gene: TRBD1
abundance: NA
CDR3nt: TGTGCCAGCAGCGAAACTGGACAGGGGTACACTGAAGCTTTCTTT
CDR3aa: CASSETGQGYTEAFF

v_gene: TRBV5-1
j_gene: TRBJ1-2
d_gene: NA
abundance: NA
CDR3nt: TGCGCCAGCAGCTTGGCGGACGGACTTTATGGCTACACCTTC
CDR3aa: CASSLADGLYGYTF

v_gene: TRBV30
j_gene: TRBJ1-2
d_gene: NA
abundance: NA
CDR3nt: TGTGCCTGGATCCCCGGGGATAATGGCTACACCTTC
CDR3aa: CAWIPGDNGYTF

v_gene: TRBV19
j_gene: TRBJ1-2
d_gene: TRBD1
abundance: few
CDR3nt: TGTGCCAGTACCCTACAGGGGTCTGTTCCCAAAGACTATGGCTACACCTTC
CDR3aa: CASTLQGSVPKDYGYTF

v_gene: TRBV30
j_gene: TRBJ2-2
d_gene: TRBD2
abundance: NA
CDR3nt: TGTGCCTGGAGTAAGACTAGCGGGAGAAAAGTGCGTACCGGGGAGCTGTTTTTT
CDR3aa: CAWSKTSGRKVRTGELFF

v_gene: TRBV18
j_gene: TRBJ1-1
d_gene: NA
abundance: NA
CDR3nt: TGTGCCAGCTACCCGGACATGAACACTGAAGCTTTCTTT
CDR3aa: CASYPDMNTEAFF

v_gene: TRBV2
j_gene: TRBJ1-1
d_gene: NA
abundance: NA
CDR3nt: TGTGCCAGCAGTCAAGTAATCTCTGAAGCTTTCTTT
CDR3aa: CASSQVISEAFF

v_gene: TRBV5-5
j_gene: TRBJ1-5
d_gene: NA
abundance: NA
CDR3nt: TGTGCCAGCAGCTTGGAGAACAGGGCTAGGAGCAATCAGCCCCAGCATTTT
CDR3aa: CASSLENRARSNQPQHF

v_gene: TRBV19
j_gene: TRBJ1-1
d_gene: TRBD1
abundance: few
CDR3nt: TGTGCCAGTAGGATCCTCCGGGACAGGGTTAGCCCTGAAGCTTTCTTT
CDR3aa: CASRILRDRVSPEAFF

v_gene: TRBV27
j_gene: TRBJ2-1
d_gene: TRBD2
abundance: few
CDR3nt: TGTGCCAGCAGTTTAGCTAGCGGGGTCTACAATGAGCAGTTCTTC
CDR3aa: CASSLASGVYNEQFF

v_gene: TRBV6-5
j_gene: TRBJ1-5
d_gene: NA
abundance: NA
CDR3nt: TGTGCCAGCGGGCTCCCCAATAGCAATCAGCCCCAGCATTTT
CDR3aa: CASGLPNSNQPQHF

v_gene: TRBV5-1
j_gene: TRBJ1-1
d_gene: NA
abundance: NA
CDR3nt: TGCGCCAGCAGCCCCGGAGACGCAAACACTGAAGCTTTCTTT
CDR3aa: CASSPGDANTEAFF

v_gene: TRBV28
j_gene: TRBJ2-7
d_gene: NA
abundance: once
CDR3nt: TGTGCCAGCAGTTTAATTCCGGGTAGCTCCTACGAGCAGTACTTC
CDR3aa: CASSLIPGSSYEQYF

v_gene: TRBV6-5
j_gene: TRBJ2-6
d_gene: NA
abundance: NA
CDR3nt: TGTGCCAGCAGTTACTCGACAGGCTCTGGGGCCAACGTCCTGACTTTC
CDR3aa: CASSYSTGSGANVLTF

v_gene: TRBV29-1
j_gene: TRBJ1-4
d_gene: NA
abundance: NA
CDR3nt: TGCAGCGTAAAAGACAGAGCAACTAATGAAAAACTGTTTTTT
CDR3aa: CSVKDRATNEKLFF

v_gene: TRBV14
j_gene: TRBJ1-3
d_gene: TRBD1
abundance: NA
CDR3nt: TGTGCCAGCAGCAGAGGGGGCGCCGGAAACACCATATATTTT
CDR3aa: CASSRGGAGNTIYF

v_gene: TRBV9
j_gene: TRBJ1-1
d_gene: NA
abundance: NA
CDR3nt: TGTGCCAGCAGCCCCGGGATCAGGGAGGTGAACACTGAAGCTTTCTTT
CDR3aa: CASSPGIREVNTEAFF

v_gene: TRBV18
j_gene: TRBJ1-2
d_gene: TRBD1
abundance: once
CDR3nt: TGTGCCAGCTCAACCGGGACAGTGGGTGGCTACACCTTC
CDR3aa: CASSTGTVGGYTF

v_gene: TRBV11-2
j_gene: TRBJ2-5
d_gene: NA
abundance: NA
CDR3nt: TGTGCCAGCAGCTTAGGCAGCGGAAATAAAGAGACCCAGTACTTC
CDR3aa: CASSLGSGNKETQYF

v_gene: TRBV2
j_gene: TRBJ2-3
d_gene: TRBD2
abundance: NA
CDR3nt: TGTGCCAGCACCCGACTAGCGGGAGTGCAAGATACGCAGTATTTT
CDR3aa: CASTRLAGVQDTQYF

v_gene: TRBV27
j_gene: TRBJ2-7
d_gene: NA
abundance: NA
CDR3nt: TGTGCCAGCAGTTTATTTTCCCGTCCCTACGAGCAGTACTTC
CDR3aa: CASSLFSRPYEQYF

v_gene: TRBV28
j_gene: TRBJ1-2
d_gene: NA
abundance: NA
CDR3nt: TGTGCCAGCAGTTCCCTCAGGATCTATGGCTACACCTTC
CDR3aa: CASSSLRIYGYTF

v_gene: TRBV6-1
j_gene: TRBJ1-2
d_gene: NA
abundance: NA
CDR3nt: TGTGCCAGCAGTGAAGAAGGGGGTCGGGGCTACACCTTC
CDR3aa: CASSEEGGRGYTF